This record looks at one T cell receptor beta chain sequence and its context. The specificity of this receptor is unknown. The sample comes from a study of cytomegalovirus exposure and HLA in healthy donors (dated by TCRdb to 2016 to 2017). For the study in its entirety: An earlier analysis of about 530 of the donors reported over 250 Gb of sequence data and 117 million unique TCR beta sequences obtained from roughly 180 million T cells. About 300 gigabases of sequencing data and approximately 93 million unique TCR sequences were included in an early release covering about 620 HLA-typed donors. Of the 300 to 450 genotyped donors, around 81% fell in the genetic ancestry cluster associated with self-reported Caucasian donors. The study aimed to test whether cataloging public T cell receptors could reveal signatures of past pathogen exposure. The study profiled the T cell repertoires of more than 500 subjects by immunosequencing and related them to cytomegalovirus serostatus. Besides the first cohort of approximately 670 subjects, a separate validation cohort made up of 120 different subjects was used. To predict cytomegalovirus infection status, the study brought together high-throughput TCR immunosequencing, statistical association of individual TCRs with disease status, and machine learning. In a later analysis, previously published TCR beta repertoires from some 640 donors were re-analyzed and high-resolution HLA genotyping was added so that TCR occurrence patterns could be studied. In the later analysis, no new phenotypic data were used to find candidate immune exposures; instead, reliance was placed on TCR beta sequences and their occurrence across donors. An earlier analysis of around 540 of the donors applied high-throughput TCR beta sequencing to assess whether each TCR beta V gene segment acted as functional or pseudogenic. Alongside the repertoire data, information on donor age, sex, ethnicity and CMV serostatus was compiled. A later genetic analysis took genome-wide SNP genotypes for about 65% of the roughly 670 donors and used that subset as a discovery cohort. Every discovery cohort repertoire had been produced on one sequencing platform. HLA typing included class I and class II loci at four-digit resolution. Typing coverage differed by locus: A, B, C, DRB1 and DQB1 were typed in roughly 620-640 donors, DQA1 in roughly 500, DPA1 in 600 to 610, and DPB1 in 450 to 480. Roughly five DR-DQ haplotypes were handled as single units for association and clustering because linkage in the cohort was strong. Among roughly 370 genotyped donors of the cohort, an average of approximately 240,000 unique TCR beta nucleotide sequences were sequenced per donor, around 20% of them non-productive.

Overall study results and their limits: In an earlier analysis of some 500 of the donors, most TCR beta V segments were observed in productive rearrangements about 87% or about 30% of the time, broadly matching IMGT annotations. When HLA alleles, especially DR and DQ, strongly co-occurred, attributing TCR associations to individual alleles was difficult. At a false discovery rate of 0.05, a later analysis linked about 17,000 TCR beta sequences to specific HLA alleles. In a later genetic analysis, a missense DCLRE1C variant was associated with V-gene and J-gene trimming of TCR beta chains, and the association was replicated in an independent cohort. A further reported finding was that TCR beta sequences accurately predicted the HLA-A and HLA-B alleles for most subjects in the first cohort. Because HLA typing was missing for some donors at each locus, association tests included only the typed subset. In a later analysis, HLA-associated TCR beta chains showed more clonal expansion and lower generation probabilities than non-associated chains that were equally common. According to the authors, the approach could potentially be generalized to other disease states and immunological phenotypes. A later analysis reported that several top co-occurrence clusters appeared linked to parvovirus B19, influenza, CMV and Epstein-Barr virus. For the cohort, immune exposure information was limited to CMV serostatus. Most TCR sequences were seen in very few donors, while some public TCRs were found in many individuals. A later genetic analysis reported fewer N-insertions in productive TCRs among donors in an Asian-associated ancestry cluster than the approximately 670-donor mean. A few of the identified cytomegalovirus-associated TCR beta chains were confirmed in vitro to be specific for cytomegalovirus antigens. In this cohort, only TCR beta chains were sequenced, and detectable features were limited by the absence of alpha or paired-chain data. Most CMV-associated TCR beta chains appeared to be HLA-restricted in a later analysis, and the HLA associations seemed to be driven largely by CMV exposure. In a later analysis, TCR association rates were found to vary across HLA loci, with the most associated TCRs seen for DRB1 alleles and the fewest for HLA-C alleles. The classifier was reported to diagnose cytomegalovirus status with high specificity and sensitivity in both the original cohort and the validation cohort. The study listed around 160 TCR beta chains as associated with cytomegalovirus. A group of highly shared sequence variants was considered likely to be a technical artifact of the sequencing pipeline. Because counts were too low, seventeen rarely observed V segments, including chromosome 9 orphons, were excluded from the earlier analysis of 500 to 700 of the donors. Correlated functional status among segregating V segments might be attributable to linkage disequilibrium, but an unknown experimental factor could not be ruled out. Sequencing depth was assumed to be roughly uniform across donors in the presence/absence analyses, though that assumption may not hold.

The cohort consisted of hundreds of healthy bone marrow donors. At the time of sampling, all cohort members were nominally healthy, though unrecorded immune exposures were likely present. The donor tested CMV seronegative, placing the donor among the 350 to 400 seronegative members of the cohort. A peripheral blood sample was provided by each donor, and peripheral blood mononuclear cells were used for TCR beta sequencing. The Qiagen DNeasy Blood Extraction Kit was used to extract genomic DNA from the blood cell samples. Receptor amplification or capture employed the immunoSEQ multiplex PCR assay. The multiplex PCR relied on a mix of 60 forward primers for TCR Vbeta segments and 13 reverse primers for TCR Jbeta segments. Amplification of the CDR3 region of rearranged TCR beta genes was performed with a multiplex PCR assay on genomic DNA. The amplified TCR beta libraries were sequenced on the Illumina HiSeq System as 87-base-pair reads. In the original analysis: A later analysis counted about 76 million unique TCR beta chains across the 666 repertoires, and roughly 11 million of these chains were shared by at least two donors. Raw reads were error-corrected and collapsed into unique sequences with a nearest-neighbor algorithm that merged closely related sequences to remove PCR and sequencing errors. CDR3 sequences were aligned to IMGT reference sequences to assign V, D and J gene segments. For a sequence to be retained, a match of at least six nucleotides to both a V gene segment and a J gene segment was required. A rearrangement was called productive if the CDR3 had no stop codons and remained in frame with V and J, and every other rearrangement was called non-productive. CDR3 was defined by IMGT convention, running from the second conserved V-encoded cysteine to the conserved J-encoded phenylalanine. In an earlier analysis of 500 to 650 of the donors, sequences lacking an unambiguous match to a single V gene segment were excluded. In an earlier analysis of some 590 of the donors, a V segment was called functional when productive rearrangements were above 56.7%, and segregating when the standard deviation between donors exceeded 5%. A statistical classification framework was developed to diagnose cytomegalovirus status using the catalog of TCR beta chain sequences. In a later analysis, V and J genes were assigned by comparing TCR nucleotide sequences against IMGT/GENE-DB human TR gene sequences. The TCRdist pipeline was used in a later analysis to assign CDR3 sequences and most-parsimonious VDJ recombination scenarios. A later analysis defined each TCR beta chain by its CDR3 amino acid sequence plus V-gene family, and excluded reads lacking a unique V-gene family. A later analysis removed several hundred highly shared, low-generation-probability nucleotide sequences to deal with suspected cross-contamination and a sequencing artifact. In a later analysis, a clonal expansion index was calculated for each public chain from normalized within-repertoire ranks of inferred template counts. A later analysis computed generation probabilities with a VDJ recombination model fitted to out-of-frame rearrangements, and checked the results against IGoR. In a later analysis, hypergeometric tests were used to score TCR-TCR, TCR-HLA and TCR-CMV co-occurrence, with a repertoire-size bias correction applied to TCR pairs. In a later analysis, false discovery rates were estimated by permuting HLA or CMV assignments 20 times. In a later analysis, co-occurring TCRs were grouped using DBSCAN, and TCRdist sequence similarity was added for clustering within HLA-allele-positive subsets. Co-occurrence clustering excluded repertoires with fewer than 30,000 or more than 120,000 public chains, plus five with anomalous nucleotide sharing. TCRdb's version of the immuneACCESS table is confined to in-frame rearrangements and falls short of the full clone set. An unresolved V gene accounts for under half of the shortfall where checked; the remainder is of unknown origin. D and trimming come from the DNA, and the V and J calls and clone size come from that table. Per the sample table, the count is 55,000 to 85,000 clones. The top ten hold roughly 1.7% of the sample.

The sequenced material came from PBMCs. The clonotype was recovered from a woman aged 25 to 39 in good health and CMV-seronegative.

The nucleotide sequence is given as TGTGCCATCAGTGAGTCTGGCAGGGGGTTTTCCGGGGAGCTGTTTTTT. It translates as CAISESGRGFSGELFF. The V gene is TRBV10-3 and the J gene is TRBJ2-2; TRBD1 aligns with 7 central bases. The CDR3 covers 16 residues, taking in both the cysteine and the phenylalanine. Of the read, only the CDR3 DNA is kept; its 48 bases are in frame from base 1. The germline V gene yields ENHRY for CDR1 and SYGVKD for CDR2. Ends trimmed: V by 0 bases, J by 6 bases; bases unmatched to a gene: 7.